What follows is one T cell receptor beta chain and its context. The antigen is unknown. These data come from a study of T cell responses to AZD1222 COVID-19 vaccine. For the study at large: Second-dose recipients at about 4 or about 12 weeks were treated as one pooled group.

Notes on the study in general: Donor demographics were predominantly white British with a female majority; clonal diversity may be underestimated. Unmutated variant regions reportedly attract nearly half of all spike-specific TCRs.

Generated by immunoSEQ multiplex PCR, the TCRdb table keeps only in-frame clones and is missing some. Of about 84,000 clones listed, roughly 85% were seen once; the top ten hold about 1.4%. The CDR3 extends over 14 amino acids. The germline gives CDR1 SEHNR, CDR2 FQNEAQ (reference sequence). The V and J ends lost 4 bases and 6 bases, in that order; junction bases with no gene match: 8. V is TRBV7-9 and J is TRBJ2-7; TRBD1 matches at 8 bases. The receptor was isolated from an adult in good health. Material: peripheral blood, obtained on day 0 of AZD1222 vaccination. As DNA, the CDR3 is TGTGCCAGCAGCTACGGGACAGGATCATCCGAGCAGTACTTC. Translating it yields CASSYGTGSSEQYF.